This section outlines one T cell receptor beta chain sequence together with its context. The assay was immunoSEQ multiplex PCR, and TCRdb's table has in-frame clones only and misses some. The data show 100,000 to 140,000 clones, about four fifths seen once. The sample comes from a study of blood T cell repertoires in COVID-19. The CDR3 is made up of 13 amino acids. The V gene lost 4 bases and the J gene lost 1 base, with 8 bases spanning the gap. Germline CDR1 and CDR2: SGHNT and YYREEE (reference sequence). The sample consisted of peripheral blood. The chain combines TRBV5-4 with TRBJ1-2; D possibly corresponds to TRBD1 (5 bases). The source of this sequence is a man in his 70s with acute or convalescent COVID-19. CDR3 amino acids: CASSQDSNYGYTF. The DNA for the CDR3 is TGTGCCAGCAGCCAAGACAGTAACTATGGCTACACCTTC.